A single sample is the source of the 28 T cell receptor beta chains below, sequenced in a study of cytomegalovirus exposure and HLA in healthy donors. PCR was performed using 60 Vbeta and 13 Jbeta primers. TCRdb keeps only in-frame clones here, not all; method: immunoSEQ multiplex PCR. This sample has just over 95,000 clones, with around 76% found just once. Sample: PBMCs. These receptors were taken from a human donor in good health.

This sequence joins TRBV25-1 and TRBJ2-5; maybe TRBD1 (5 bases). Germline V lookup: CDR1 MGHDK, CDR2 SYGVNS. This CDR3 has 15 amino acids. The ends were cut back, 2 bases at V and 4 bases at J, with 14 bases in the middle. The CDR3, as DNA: TGTGCCAGCAGTGAACCCTTTACAGGTGTAGAGACCCAGTACTTC. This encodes CASSEPFTGVETQYF.

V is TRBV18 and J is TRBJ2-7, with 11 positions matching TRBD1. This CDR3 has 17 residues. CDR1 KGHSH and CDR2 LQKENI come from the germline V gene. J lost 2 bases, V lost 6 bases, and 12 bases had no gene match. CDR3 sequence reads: CASSPGTGGTSAYEQYF. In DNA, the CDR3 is TGTGCCAGCTCCCCAGGGACAGGGGGAACTTCTGCCTACGAGCAGTACTTC.

The CDR3 sequence is CASSLRTGRVAGENEKLFF. The CDR3 DNA reads TGTGCCAGCAGCCTTCGGACAGGGCGCGTCGCCGGAGAGAATGAAAAACTGTTTTTT. The genes are TRBV14 and TRBJ1-4, with TRBD1 identical over 8 bases. Germline CDR1 reads SGHDN; CDR2 reads FVKESK. The CDR3 totals 19 residues. V was clipped by 4 bases and J by 5 bases; unmatched bases: 18.

CDR3 in amino acids: CASSSEGYEQYF. The CDR3 coding sequence is TGCGCCAGCAGCTCTGAGGGCTACGAGCAGTACTTC. The chain has TRBV5-1 and TRBJ2-7, with D maybe TRBD2 (5 bases). Germline values: CDR1 SGHRS, CDR2 YFSETQ. V was shortened by 3 bases and J by 3 bases, with 7 bases between the two germline ends. This CDR3 region has 12 residues.

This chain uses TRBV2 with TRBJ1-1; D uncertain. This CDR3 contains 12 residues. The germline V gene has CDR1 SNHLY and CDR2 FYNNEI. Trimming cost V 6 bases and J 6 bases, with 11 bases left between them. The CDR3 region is CASRRDSSEAFF. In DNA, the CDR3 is TGTGCCAGCAGACGGGATTCCTCTGAAGCTTTCTTT.

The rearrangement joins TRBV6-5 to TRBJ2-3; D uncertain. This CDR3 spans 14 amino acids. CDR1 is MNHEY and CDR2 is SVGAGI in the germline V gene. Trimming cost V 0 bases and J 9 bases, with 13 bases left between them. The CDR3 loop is CASSYSPSKATQYF. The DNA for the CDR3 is TGTGCCAGCAGTTACTCCCCCTCTAAAGCCACGCAGTATTTT.

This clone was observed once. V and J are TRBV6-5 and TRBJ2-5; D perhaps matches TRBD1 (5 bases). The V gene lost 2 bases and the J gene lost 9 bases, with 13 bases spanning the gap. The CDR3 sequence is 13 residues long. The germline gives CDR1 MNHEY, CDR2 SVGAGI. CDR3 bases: TGTGCCAGCAGTTACGACGGCAGGGTGGCCCAGTACTTC. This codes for CASSYDGRVAQYF.

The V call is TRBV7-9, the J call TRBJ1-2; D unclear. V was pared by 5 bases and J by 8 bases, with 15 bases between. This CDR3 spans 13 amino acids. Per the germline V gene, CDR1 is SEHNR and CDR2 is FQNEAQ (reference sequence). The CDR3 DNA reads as TGTGCCAGCAGCCGGACTGGAACGGGGGGCTACACCTTC. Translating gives CASSRTGTGGYTF.

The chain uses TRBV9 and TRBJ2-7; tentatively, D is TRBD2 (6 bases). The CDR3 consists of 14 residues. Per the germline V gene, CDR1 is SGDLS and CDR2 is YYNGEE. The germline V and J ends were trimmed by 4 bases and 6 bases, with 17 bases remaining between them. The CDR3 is CASSPGRGTAEQYF. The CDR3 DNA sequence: TGTGCCAGCAGCCCGGGGCGGGGTACAGCCGAGCAGTACTTC.

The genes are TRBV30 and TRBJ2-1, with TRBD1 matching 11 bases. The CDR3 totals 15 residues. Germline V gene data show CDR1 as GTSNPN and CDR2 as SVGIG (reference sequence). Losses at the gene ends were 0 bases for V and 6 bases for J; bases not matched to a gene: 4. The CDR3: CAWSVGTGGRNEQFF. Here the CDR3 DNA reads TGTGCCTGGAGTGTGGGGACAGGGGGTCGCAATGAGCAGTTCTTC.

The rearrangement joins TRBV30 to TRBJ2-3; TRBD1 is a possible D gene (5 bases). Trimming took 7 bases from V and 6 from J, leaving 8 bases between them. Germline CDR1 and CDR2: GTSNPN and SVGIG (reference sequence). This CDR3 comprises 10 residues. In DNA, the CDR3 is TGTGCCTTAGGGGTGGATACGCAGTATTTT. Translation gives CALGVDTQYF.

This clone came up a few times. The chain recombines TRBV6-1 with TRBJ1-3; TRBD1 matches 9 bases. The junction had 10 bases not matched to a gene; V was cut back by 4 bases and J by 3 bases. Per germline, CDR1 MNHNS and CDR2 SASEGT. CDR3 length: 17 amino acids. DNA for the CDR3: TGTGCCAGCAGTGGCAGACAGGGGGGGCTCGGTGGAAACACCATATATTTT. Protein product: CASSGRQGGLGGNTIYF.

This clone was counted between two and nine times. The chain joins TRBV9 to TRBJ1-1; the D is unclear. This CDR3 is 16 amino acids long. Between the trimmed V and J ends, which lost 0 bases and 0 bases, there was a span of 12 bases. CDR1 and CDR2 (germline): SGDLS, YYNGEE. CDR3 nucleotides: TGTGCCAGCAGCGTAGGAGGCGGCAGAATGAACACTGAAGCTTTCTTT. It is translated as CASSVGGGRMNTEAFF.

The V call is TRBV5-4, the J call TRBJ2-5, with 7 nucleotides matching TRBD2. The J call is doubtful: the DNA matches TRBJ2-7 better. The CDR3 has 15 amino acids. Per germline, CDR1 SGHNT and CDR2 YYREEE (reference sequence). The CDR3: CASSLASPGGYEQYF. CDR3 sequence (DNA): TGTGCCAGCAGCTTGGCCTCTCCGGGGGGCTACGAGCAGTACTTC.

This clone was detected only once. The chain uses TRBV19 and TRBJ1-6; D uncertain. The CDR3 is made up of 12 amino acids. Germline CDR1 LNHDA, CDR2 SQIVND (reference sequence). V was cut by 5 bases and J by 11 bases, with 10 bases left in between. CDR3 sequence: CASSVRRAPLHF. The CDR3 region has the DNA TGTGCCAGTAGTGTCAGGCGAGCACCCCTCCACTTT. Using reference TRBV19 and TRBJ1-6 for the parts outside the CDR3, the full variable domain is DGGITQSPKYLFRKEGQNVTLSCEQNLNHDAMYWYRQDPGQGLRLIYYSQIVNDFQKGDIAEGYSVSREKKESFPLTVTSAQKNPTAFYLCASSVRRAPLHFGNGTRLTVT.

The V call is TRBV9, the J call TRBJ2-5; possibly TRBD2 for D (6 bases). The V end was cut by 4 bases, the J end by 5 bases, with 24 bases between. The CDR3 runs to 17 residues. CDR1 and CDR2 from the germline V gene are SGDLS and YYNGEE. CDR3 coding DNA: TGTGCCAGCAGCCGTCCGGGGGAAGTAGGGCCTAAGGAGACCCAGTACTTC. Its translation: CASSRPGEVGPKETQYF.

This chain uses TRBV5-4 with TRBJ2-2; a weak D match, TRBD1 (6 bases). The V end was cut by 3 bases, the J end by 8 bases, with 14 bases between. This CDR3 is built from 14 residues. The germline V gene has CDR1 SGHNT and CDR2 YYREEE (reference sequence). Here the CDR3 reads CASSSQGGSGELFF. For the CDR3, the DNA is TGTGCCAGCAGCTCACAGGGCGGGTCGGGGGAGCTGTTTTTT. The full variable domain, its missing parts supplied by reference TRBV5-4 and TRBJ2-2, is ETGVTQSPTHLIKTRGQQVTLRCSSQSGHNTVSWYQQALGQGPQFIFQYYREEENGRGNFPPRFSGLQFPNYSSELNVNALELDDSALYLCASSSQGGSGELFFGEGSRLTVL.

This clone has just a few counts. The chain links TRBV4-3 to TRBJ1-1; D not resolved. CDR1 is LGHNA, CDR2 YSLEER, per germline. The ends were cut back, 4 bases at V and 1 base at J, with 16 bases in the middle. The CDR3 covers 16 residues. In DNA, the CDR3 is TGCGCCAGCAGCCTTCTCGGACTGGTCAGGAACACTGAAGCTTTCTTT. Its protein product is CASSLLGLVRNTEAFF.

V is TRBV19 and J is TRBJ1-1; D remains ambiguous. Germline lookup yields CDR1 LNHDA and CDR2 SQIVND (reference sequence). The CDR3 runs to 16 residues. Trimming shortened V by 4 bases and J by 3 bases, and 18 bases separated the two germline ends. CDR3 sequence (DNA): TGTGCCAGTAGTACCCTGGACGGGATTAAGGACACTGAAGCTTTCTTT. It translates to CASSTLDGIKDTEAFF.

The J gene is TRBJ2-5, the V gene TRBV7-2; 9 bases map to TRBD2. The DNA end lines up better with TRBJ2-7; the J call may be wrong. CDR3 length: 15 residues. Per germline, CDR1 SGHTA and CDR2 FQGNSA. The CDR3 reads CASSLGPAGGNEQYF. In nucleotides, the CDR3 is TGTGCCAGCAGCTTAGGTCCCGCGGGAGGGAACGAGCAGTACTTC.

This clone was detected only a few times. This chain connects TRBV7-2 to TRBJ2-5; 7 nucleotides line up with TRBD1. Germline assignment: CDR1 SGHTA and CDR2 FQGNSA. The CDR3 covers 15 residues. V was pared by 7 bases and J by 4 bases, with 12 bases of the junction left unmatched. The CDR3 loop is CASTQSGTETETQYF. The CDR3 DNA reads TGTGCCAGCACCCAATCTGGGACAGAGACAGAGACCCAGTACTTC.

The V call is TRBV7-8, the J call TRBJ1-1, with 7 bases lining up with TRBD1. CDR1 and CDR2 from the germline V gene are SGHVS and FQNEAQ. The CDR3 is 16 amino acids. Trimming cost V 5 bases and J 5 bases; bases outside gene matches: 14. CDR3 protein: CASSGQTGPLGTEAFF. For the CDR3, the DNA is TGTGCCAGCAGCGGGCAGACAGGGCCCCTCGGTACTGAAGCTTTCTTT.

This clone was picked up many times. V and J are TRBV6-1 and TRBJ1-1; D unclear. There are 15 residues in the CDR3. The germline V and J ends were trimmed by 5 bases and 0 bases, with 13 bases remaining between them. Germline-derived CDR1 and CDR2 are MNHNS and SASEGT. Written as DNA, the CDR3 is TGTGCCAGCAGTCCGAGGCCGGGGATGAACACTGAAGCTTTCTTT. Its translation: CASSPRPGMNTEAFF.

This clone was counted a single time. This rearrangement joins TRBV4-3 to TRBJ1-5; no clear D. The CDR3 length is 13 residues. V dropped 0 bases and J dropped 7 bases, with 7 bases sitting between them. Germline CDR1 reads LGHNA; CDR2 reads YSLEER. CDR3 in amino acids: CASSQEERQPQHF. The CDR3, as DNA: TGCGCCAGCAGCCAAGAGGAGCGACAGCCCCAGCATTTT.

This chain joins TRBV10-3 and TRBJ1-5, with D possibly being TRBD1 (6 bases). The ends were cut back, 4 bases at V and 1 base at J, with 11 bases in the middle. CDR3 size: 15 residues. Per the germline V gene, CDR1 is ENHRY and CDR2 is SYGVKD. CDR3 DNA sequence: TGTGCCATCAGTGGCGGACAGTTCAGCAATCAGCCCCAGCATTTT. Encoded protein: CAISGGQFSNQPQHF.

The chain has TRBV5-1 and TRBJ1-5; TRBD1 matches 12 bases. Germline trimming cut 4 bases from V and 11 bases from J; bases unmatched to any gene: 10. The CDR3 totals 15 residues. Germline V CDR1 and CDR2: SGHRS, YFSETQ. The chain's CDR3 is CASSPGTGGNRAQHF. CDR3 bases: TGCGCCAGCAGCCCCGGGACAGGGGGCAACAGGGCCCAGCATTTT.

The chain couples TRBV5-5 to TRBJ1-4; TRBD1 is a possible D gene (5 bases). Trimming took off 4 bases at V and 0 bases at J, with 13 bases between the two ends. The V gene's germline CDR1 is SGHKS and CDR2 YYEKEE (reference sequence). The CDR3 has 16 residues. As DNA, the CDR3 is TGTGCCAGCAGCCCGAAAGACAGACCAACTAATGAAAAACTGTTTTTT. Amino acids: CASSPKDRPTNEKLFF.

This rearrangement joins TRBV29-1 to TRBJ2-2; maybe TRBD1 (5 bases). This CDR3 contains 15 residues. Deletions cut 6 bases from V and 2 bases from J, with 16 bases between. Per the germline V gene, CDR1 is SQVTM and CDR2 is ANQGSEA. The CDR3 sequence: CSVADTDRNTGELFF. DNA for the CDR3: TGCAGCGTCGCCGATACCGACAGAAACACCGGGGAGCTGTTTTTT.